This passage covers 6 T cell receptor beta chains from one sample sequenced in a study of OX40 agonist ivuxolimab in advanced cancers. Assay used: immunoSEQ multiplex PCR; TCRdb lists only in-frame clones, some missing. The sample contains 70,000 to 95,000 clones, roughly 94% of which appear only once. Material: CD4+ or CD8+ T cells sorted from blood, obtained in a trial of the OX40 agonist ivuxolimab. The receptors were sampled from an adult with an advanced solid tumor such as melanoma, head and neck, liver or kidney cancer.

This rearrangement joins TRBV7-9 to TRBJ2-3, with D tentatively TRBD2 (5 bases). Between the trimmed V and J ends, which lost 5 bases and 6 bases, there was a span of 21 bases. The CDR3 loop spans 16 amino acids. In germline, CDR1 is SEHNR, CDR2 FQNEAQ (reference sequence). The CDR3 loop is CASSPNGELHWDTQYF. The DNA of the CDR3 is TGTGCCAGCAGCCCCAATGGGGAGCTCCATTGGGATACGCAGTATTTT. Full variable domain (rest looked up from reference TRBV7-9 and TRBJ2-3): DTGVSQNPRHKITKRGQNVTFRCDPISEHNRLYWYRQTLGQGPEFLTYFQNEAQLEKSRLLSDRFSAERPKGSFSTLEIQRTEQGDSAMYLCASSPNGELHWDTQYFGPGTRLTVL.

This clone occurred once. The chain joins TRBV7-2 to TRBJ1-1, with D unresolved. The CDR3 extends over 13 amino acids. Germline values: CDR1 SGHTA, CDR2 FQGNSA. V lost 1 base to trimming and J lost 3 bases, with 6 bases between them. The CDR3 DNA sequence: TGTGCCAGCAGCTTAGTATCCTACACTGAAGCTTTCTTT. It translates to CASSLVSYTEAFF.

The genes are TRBV19 and TRBJ2-3; TRBD1 aligns across 9 bases. The CDR3 spans 15 residues. After removal of 3 bases from V and 2 bases from J, the junction contained 3 bases not matched to a gene. Per germline, CDR1 LNHDA and CDR2 SQIVND (reference sequence). The chain's CDR3 is CASSIGTGNTDTQYF. The CDR3 DNA reads as TGTGCCAGTAGTATCGGGACAGGGAACACAGATACGCAGTATTTT.

On this clone itself: The same CDR3 arises from other DNA sequences in this sample as well. The rearrangement links TRBV9 to TRBJ1-1; no firm D call. V gave up 2 bases and J gave up 5 bases, with 10 bases separating them. The CDR3 length is 13 residues. CDR1 and CDR2 (germline): SGDLS, YYNGEE. Written as DNA, the CDR3 is TGTGCCAGCAGCGTGGGAGGTGAGACTGAAGCTTTCTTT. It specifies CASSVGGETEAFF.

The rearrangement joins TRBV7-8 to TRBJ2-7; TRBD1 aligns across 10 bases. The V segment lost 7 bases and the J segment 6 bases; nucleotides outside the gene matches: 6. This CDR3 region has 13 residues. Germline values: CDR1 SGHVS, CDR2 FQNEAQ. This CDR3 is CASNRDRGSEQYF. In DNA, the CDR3 is TGTGCCAGCAACCGGGACAGGGGTAGCGAGCAGTACTTC.

The gene calls are TRBV6-5 and TRBJ1-1; no reliable D call. In germline, CDR1 is MNHEY, CDR2 SVGAGI. Trimming stripped 2 bases from V and 6 bases from J, with 16 bases between. The CDR3 has 15 amino acids. The CDR3 protein is CASSYEEGLDPEAFF. CDR3 coding DNA: TGTGCCAGCAGTTACGAGGAGGGCCTGGACCCTGAAGCTTTCTTT.